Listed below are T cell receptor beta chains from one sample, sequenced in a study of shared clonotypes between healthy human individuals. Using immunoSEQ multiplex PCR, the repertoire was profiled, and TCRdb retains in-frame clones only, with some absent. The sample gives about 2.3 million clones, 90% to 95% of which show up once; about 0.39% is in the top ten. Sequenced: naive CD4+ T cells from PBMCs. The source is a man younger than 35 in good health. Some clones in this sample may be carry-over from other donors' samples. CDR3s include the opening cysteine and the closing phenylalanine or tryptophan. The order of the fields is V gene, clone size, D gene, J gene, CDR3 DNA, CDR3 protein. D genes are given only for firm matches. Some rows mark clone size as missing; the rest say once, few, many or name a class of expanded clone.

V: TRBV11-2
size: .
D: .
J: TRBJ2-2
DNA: TGTGCCAGCAGCTTCCTAGCCGCGAACACCGGGGAGCTGTTTTTT
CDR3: CASSFLAANTGELFF

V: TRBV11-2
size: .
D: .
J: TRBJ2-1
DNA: TGTGCCAGCAGCTTCGCGGTACTAGCAAGTGAGCAGTTCTTC
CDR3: CASSFAVLASEQFF

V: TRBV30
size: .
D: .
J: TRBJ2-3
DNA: TGTGCCTGGAGTGTCGGGGGTTTCGGCACAGATACGCAGTATTTT
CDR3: CAWSVGGFGTDTQYF

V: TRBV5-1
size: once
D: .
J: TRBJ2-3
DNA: TGCGCCAGCAGCCTAGGGGGGCGGTCAGATACGCAGTATTTT
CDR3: CASSLGGRSDTQYF

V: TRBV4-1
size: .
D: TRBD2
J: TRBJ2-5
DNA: TGCGCCAGCAGCCAAGAAAGCGGGAGGGCCGGGGAGACCCAGTACTTC
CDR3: CASSQESGRAGETQYF

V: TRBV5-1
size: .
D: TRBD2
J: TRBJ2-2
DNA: TGCGCCAGCAGCCTACTAGCGGGAGGGAGCACCGGGGAGCTGTTTTTT
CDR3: CASSLLAGGSTGELFF

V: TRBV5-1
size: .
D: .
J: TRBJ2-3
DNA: TGCGCCAGCAGCCTAGAGGAGGGGGCATGGGATACGCAGTATTTT
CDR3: CASSLEEGAWDTQYF

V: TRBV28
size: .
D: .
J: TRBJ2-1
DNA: TGTGCCAGCAGAGGTTACAGGTCCTACAATGAGCAGTTCTTC
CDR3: CASRGYRSYNEQFF

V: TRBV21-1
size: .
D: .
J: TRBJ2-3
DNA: TGTGCCAGCAGCAAAGCGCCGGGACTAGCGGGCTCCCTCCCCGGCACAGATACGCAGTATTTT
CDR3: CASSKAPGLAGSLPGTDTQYF

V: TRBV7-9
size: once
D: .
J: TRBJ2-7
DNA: TGTGCCAGCAGCTCGTGGGGCGCGATCCCTTACGAGCAGTACTTC
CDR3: CASSSWGAIPYEQYF

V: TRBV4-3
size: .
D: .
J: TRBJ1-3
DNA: TGCGCCAGCAGCCTCCAACCGTGGGGGGCCTACTCTGGAAACACCATATATTTT
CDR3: CASSLQPWGAYSGNTIYF

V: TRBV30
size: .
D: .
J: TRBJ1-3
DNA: TGTGCCTGGAGCGCGGTAAGGAGTGGAAACACCATATATTTT
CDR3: CAWSAVRSGNTIYF

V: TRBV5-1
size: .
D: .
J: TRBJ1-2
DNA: TGCGCCAGCAGCGAACTGTCTGGGGCGCTTTATGGCTACACCTTC
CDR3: CASSELSGALYGYTF

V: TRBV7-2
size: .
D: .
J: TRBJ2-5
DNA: TGTGCCAGCAGCTTCGACCGGAGGGGGGAGACCCAGTACTTC
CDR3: CASSFDRRGETQYF

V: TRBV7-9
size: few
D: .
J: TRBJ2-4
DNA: TGTGCCAGCCTCTCGTCCATTCAGTACTTC
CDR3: CASLSSIQYF

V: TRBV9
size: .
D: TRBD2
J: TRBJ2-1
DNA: TGTGCCAGCAGCGTATCGTCGGGGGAGCGGGGTCCCTACAATGAGCAGTTCTTC
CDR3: CASSVSSGERGPYNEQFF

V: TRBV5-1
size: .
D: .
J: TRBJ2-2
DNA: TGCGCCAGCAGCAATCTAGAGGGACCGAACACCGGGGAGCTGTTTTTT
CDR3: CASSNLEGPNTGELFF

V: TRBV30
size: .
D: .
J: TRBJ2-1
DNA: TGTGCCTGGGGAGTAGGAGTCTACAATGAGCAGTTCTTC
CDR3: CAWGVGVYNEQFF

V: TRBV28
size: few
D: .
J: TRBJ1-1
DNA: TGTGCCAGCAGTTTAGGGGGGTCGTGGGGGAACACTGAAGCTTTCTTT
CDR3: CASSLGGSWGNTEAFF

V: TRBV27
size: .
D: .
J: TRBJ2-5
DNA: TGTGCCAGCAGTCCCCGCCTTCAGCAGTTTATGCTCGAGACCCAGTACTTC
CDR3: CASSPRLQQFMLETQYF

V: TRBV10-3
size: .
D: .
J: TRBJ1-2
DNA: TGTGCCATCAGCAGACAGGAGGACTATGGCTACACCTTC
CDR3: CAISRQEDYGYTF

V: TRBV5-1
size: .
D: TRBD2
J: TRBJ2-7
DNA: TGCGCCAGCAGCCCCAGCCTAGCGGGAGGGGTGCAGTACTTC
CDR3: CASSPSLAGGVQYF

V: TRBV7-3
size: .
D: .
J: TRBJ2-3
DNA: TGTGCCAGCAGCGGGGGTCCCTCCGGACCAGATACGCAGTATTTT
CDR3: CASSGGPSGPDTQYF

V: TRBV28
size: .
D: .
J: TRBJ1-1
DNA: TGTGCCAGCAGTTTCAAGGGTATGAACACTGAAGCTTTCTTT
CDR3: CASSFKGMNTEAFF

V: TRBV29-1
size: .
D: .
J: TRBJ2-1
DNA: TGCAGCTCCAAGAGGACCCTTTACGGGAATGAGCAGTTCTTC
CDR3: CSSKRTLYGNEQFF

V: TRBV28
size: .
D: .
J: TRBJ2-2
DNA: TGTGCCAGCAGCCCCCCTCCGTTCCCCGGACGGGAGCTGTTTTTT
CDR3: CASSPPPFPGRELFF

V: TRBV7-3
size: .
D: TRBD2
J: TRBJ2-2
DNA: TGTGCCAGCAGCTCCGGGACTAGCCTCGCCGGGGAGCTGTTTTTT
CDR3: CASSSGTSLAGELFF

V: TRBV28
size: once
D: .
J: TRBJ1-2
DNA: TGTGCCAGCAGTTTGAGGGACGGCTACACCTTC
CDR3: CASSLRDGYTF

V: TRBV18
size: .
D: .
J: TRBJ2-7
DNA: TGTGCCAGCTCACCGCAGTCAGGGGGGGAGCAGTACTTC
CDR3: CASSPQSGGEQYF

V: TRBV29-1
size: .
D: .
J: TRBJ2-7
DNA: TGCAGCGTTGCACAGGCCCCCTCCTACGAGCAGTACTTC
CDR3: CSVAQAPSYEQYF

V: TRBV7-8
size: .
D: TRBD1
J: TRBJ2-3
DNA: TGTGCCAGCAGCTTGTTGACAGGGGAAAGCACAGATACGCAGTATTTT
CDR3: CASSLLTGESTDTQYF

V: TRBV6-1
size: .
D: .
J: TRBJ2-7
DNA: TGTGCCAGCAGTGGCGGACAGACCTCCTACGAGCAGTACTTC
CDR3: CASSGGQTSYEQYF

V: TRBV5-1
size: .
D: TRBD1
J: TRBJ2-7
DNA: TGCGCCAGCAGCCTTCCCGACGGGACAGGGGGATCCTACGAGCAGTACTTC
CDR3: CASSLPDGTGGSYEQYF

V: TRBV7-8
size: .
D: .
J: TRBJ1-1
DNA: TGTGCCAGCAGCTTAAGAGGGAACACTGAAGCTTTCTTT
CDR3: CASSLRGNTEAFF

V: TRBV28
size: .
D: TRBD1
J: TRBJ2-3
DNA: TGTGCCAGCAGAGGGACAGGGGGCCGTAGAGATACGCAGTATTTT
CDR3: CASRGTGGRRDTQYF

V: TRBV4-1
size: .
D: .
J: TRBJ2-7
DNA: TGCGCCAGCAGCCCCCGGGACCCCACCTACGAGCAGTACTTC
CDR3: CASSPRDPTYEQYF

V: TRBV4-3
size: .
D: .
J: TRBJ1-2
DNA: TGCGCCAGCAGCCAAGATACGGGAACAGGGAACCGACTCGTTGGCTACACCTTC
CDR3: CASSQDTGTGNRLVGYTF

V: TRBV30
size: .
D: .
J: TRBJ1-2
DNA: TGTGCCTGGAGTGTCCAGGGGATGGACTATGGCTACACCTTC
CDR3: CAWSVQGMDYGYTF

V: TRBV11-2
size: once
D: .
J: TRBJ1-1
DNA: TGTGCCAGCAGCTTATTGGGTCGGGGAAACACTGAAGCTTTCTTT
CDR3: CASSLLGRGNTEAFF

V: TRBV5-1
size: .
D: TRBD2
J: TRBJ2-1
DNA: TGCGCCAGCAGCTTGGCCTCCGGGACTAGCGGGAGCTATGAGCAGTTCTTC
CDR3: CASSLASGTSGSYEQFF

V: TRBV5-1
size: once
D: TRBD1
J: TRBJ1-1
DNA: TGCGCCAGCAGCTTGAGTACAGGGGAGGGAAAGACTGAAGCTTTCTTT
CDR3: CASSLSTGEGKTEAFF